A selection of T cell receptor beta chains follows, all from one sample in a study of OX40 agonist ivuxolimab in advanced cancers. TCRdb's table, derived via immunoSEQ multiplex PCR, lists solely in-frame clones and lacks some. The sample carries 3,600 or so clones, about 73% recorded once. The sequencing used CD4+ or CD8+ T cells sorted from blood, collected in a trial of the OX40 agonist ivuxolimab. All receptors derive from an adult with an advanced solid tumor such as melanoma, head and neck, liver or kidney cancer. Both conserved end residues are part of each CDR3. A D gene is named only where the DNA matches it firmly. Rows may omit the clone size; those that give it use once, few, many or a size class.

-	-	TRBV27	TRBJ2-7	TGTGCCAGCAGGCGGGGGCAGGGGGCATCCTACGAGCAGTACTTC	CASRRGQGASYEQYF
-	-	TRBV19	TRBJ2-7	TGTGCCAGTAGCCCGGGACACTACGAGCAGTACTTC	CASSPGHYEQYF
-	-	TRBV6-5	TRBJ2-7	TGTGCCAGCAGCCTCGGGGAATCCTACGAGCAGTACTTC	CASSLGESYEQYF
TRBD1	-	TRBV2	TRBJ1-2	TGTGCCAGCAGTGAAGCGCTTCGGACAGGGGGCTATGGCTACACCTTC	CASSEALRTGGYGYTF
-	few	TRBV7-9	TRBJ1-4	TGTGCCATCATCTTAGTTGGGGTCACAACTAATGAAAAACTGTTTTTT	CAIILVGVTTNEKLFF
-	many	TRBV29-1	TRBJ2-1	TGCAGCGGTGGGAGCTCCTACAATGAGCAGTTCTTC	CSGGSSYNEQFF
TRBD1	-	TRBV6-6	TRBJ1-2	TGTGCCAGCGCACAGGGGGGAAATGGCTACACCTTC	CASAQGGNGYTF
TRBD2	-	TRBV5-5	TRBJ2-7	TGTGCCAGCAGCGGCCGACTAGCGGGGGCCTGGTCCGGCGAATACTTC	CASSGRLAGAWSGEYF
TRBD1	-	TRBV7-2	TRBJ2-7	TGTGCCAGCAGCTTAGGATGGGACAGCGCCTACGAGCAGTACTTC	CASSLGWDSAYEQYF
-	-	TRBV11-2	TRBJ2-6	TGTGCCAGCAGCACTGGACAGACGGGGGCCAACGTCCTGACTTTC	CASSTGQTGANVLTF
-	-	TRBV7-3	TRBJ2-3	TGTGCCAGCAGCTTAACGGGCACAGATACGCAGTATTTT	CASSLTGTDTQYF
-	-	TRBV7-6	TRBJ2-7	TGTGCCAGCAGCTCGGACACCTACTCCTACGAGCAGTACTTC	CASSSDTYSYEQYF
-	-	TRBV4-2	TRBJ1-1	TGTGCCAGCAGCCAGACAGTTTTCACTGAAGCTTTCTTT	CASSQTVFTEAFF
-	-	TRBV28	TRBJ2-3	TGTGCCAGCAGACCCCAACCAGTCCCTTTGACAGATACGCAGTATTTT	CASRPQPVPLTDTQYF
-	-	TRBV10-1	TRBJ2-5	TGCGCCAGCAGTGAGTCCGGCAGGGGAGAGACCCAGTACTTC	CASSESGRGETQYF
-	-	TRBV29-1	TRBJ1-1	TGCAGCGTTGATCCCGAACTTGAAGCTTTCTTT	CSVDPELEAFF
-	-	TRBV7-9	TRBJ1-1	TGTGCCAGCAGCTTGGGACAACCAAACACTGAAGCTTTCTTT	CASSLGQPNTEAFF
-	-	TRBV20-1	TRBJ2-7	TGCAGTGCGAAGACAGGTTACGAGCAGTACTTC	CSAKTGYEQYF
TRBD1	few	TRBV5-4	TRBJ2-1	TGTGCCAGCAAGGGACAGGACAATGAGCAGTTCTTC	CASKGQDNEQFF
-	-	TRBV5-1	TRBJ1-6	TGCGCCAGCAGCTTGGAGGGGTCCGATCCCCTCCACTTT	CASSLEGSDPLHF
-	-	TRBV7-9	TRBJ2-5	TGTGCCAGCAGCTTTGGGGAGACCCAGTACTTC	CASSFGETQYF
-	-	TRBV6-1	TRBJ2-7	TGTGCCAGCGGAACTGGCTACGAGCAGTACTTC	CASGTGYEQYF
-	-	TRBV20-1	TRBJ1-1	TGCAGTGTGAGAGGGGCGACTGAAGCTTTCTTT	CSVRGATEAFF
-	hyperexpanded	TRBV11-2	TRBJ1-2	TGTGCCAGCAGCTTGCCCGGGACCCCCGTGGTGGATGGCTACACCTTC	CASSLPGTPVVDGYTF
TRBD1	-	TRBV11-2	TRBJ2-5	TGTGCCAGCAGCGACCCCCACGCCGGGACAGGGCCCGCCGAGACCCAGTACTTC	CASSDPHAGTGPAETQYF
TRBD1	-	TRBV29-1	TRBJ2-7	TGCAGCGTAGGGACAGGGGGCTCGTACGAGCAGTACTTC	CSVGTGGSYEQYF
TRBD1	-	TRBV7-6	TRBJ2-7	TGTGCCAGCAGCTTAGTAACGGGACAGGGCGCCTACGAGCAGTACTTC	CASSLVTGQGAYEQYF
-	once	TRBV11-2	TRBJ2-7	TGTGCCAGCAGCTTATCCACGACAGATTCCTACGAGCAGTACTTC	CASSLSTTDSYEQYF
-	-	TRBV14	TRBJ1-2	TGTGCCAGCAGTGTCGGGAGGTCCGGACTTAACTATGGCTACACCTTC	CASSVGRSGLNYGYTF
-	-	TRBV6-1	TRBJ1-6	TGTGCCAGCAAACAGGGAAATTCACCCCTCCACTTT	CASKQGNSPLHF
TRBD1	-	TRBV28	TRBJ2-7	TGTGCCAGCAGTTTATTTGGACAGGGAACCTACGAGCAGTACTTC	CASSLFGQGTYEQYF
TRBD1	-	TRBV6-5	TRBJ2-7	TGTGCCAGCAGCTTACCCGACAGGGGTGGCGAGCAGTACTTC	CASSLPDRGGEQYF
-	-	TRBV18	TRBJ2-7	TGTGCCAGCTCACCAGGAGCGGGCTACGAGCAGTACTTC	CASSPGAGYEQYF
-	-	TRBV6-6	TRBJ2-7	TGTGCCAGCAAAAGGGACGAGGGCAGGGACGAGCAGTACTTC	CASKRDEGRDEQYF
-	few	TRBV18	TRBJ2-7	TGTGCCAGCTCGGGAGGACAGCTCTACGAGCAGTACTTC	CASSGGQLYEQYF
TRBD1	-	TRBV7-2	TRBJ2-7	TGTGCCAGCAGCTCCGGGACAGGTTCCTACGAGCAGTACTTC	CASSSGTGSYEQYF
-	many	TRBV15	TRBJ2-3	TGTGCCACCAGCAGTTGGACTGAACACACAGATACGCAGTATTTT	CATSSWTEHTDTQYF
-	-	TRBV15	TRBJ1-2	TGTGCCACCAGCAGAGGCCGTCAAGTCATCGATGGCTACACCTTC	CATSRGRQVIDGYTF
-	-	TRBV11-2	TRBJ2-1	TGTGCCAGCAGCTTAGATGGGATGGTCAGTACCTACAATGAGCAGTTCTTC	CASSLDGMVSTYNEQFF
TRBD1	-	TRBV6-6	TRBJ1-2	TGTGCCAGCAGTTTTCCGGGACAGCACTATGGCTACACCTTC	CASSFPGQHYGYTF
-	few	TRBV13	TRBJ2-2	TGTGCCAGCAGCTTAGGGTCGCTGGACACCGGGGAGCTGTTTTTT	CASSLGSLDTGELFF